The 10 T cell receptor beta chains listed next were all sequenced from one sample in a study of Ad26.COV2.S vaccination and SARS-CoV-2 variants. The table came from immunoSEQ multiplex PCR; TCRdb's copy has only in-frame clones and leaves some out. The table has hundreds of thousands of clones, roughly nine tenths seen once; the top ten hold around 2.6%. Treatment: about 20 received Ad26.COV2.S at low or high dose, single or two shots; about 5 received placebo; per-sample allocation not given. Day 63 after the first vaccine or placebo injection was the time point for sampling. The sequences come from peripheral blood, collected in a trial of Ad26.COV2.S vaccine versus placebo. The receptor source for this set is a person aged 18-65 years who received the Ad26.COV2.S COVID-19 vaccine or a placebo.

In DNA form, the CDR3 reads TGTGCCAGCACCCCGGGACAGGGGGCAGATGAGCAGTTCTTC. Translated: CASTPGQGADEQFF. V and J are TRBV7-9 and TRBJ2-1; 12 nucleotides align to TRBD1. The CDR3 runs 14 residues. Germline V gene lookup returns CDR1 SEHNR and CDR2 FQNEAQ (reference sequence). V was clipped by 7 bases and J by 8 bases; unmatched bases: 6. Complete variable domain (other parts from reference TRBV7-9 and TRBJ2-1): DTGVSQNPRHKITKRGQNVTFRCDPISEHNRLYWYRQTLGQGPEFLTYFQNEAQLEKSRLLSDRFSAERPKGSFSTLEIQRTEQGDSAMYLCASTPGQGADEQFFGPGTRLTVL.

The V and J genes are TRBV7-8 and TRBJ2-1; D perhaps matches TRBD1 (6 bases). Germline V lookup: CDR1 SGHVS, CDR2 FQNEAQ. V lost 6 bases, J lost 7 bases, and 13 bases lay in between. The CDR3 runs 13 residues. CDR3 amino acids: CASRPGQFNEQFF. CDR3 bases: TGTGCCAGCAGGCCCGGACAGTTTAATGAGCAGTTCTTC.

The V call is TRBV12-2, the J call TRBJ2-7; TRBD2, the D gene given by the table, was not confirmed from the DNA. TRBV12-2 is deemed a pseudogene. This CDR3 has 19 amino acids. The CDR3 spells CASRPPPGLADLSSYEQYV. The CDR3, as DNA: TGTGCAAGTCGCCCACCCCCGGGACTAGCGGATCTCAGCTCCTACGAGCAGTACGTC.

The chain uses TRBV9 and TRBJ2-3; D gene ambiguous. The CDR3 totals 15 residues. Germline assignment: CDR1 SGDLS and CDR2 YYNGEE. Trimming took 3 bases from V and 2 from J, leaving 13 bases between them. CDR3 sequence: CASSEVGIATDTQYF. The CDR3 DNA reads as TGTGCCAGCAGCGAGGTAGGAATCGCCACAGATACGCAGTATTTT.

The rearrangement links TRBV7-2 to TRBJ2-7; D is uncertain. Trimming took 3 bases from V and 3 from J, leaving 12 bases between them. Per germline, CDR1 SGHTA and CDR2 FQGNSA. CDR3 length: 14 residues. The CDR3 is CASSFGPLNYEQYF. For the CDR3, the DNA is TGTGCCAGCAGCTTCGGACCACTAAACTACGAGCAGTACTTC.

The chain links TRBV28 to TRBJ2-3; perhaps TRBD1 as D (6 bases). The CDR3 is made up of 13 amino acids. V lost 7 bases and J lost 2, with 10 bases in between. CDR1 and CDR2 (germline): MDHEN, SYDVKM. The CDR3 DNA reads as TGTGCCAGCATATCAGGGGTCACAGATACGCAGTATTTT. It specifies CASISGVTDTQYF.

The chain is built from TRBV6-5 and TRBJ2-6; D is unclear. The CDR3 contains 15 residues. Trimming took 6 bases from V and 0 from J, leaving 9 bases between them. The V gene's germline CDR1 is MNHEY and CDR2 SVGAGI. The CDR3 protein is CASRVITSGANVLTF. DNA of the CDR3: TGTGCCAGCAGGGTTATAACCTCTGGGGCCAACGTCCTGACTTTC.

As regards this clone: Germline is not matched at one junction end, which may reflect a read error. The chain uses TRBV4-2 and TRBJ1-1, with D tentatively TRBD1 (5 bases). The CDR3 is 15 amino acids. CDR1 LGHNA and CDR2 YNFKEQ come from the germline V gene. The CDR3 sequence: CASSQESGMNTEAFF. CDR3 bases: TGTGCCAGCAGTCAAGAATCAGGGATGAACACTGAAGCTTTCTTT.

V and J are TRBV2 and TRBJ2-7; D is perhaps TRBD1 (5 bases). V dropped 6 bases and J dropped 0 bases, with 9 bases sitting between them. The CDR3 runs to 13 residues. Germline lookup yields CDR1 SNHLY and CDR2 FYNNEI. CDR3 in DNA: TGTGCCAGCAGATTGACAGCCTCCTACGAGCAGTACGTC. It translates to CASRLTASYEQYV.

The J gene is TRBJ2-1, the V gene TRBV3-1 (or the pseudogene TRBV3-2), with 11 bases aligning to TRBD2. The junction had 7 bases not matched to a gene; V was cut back by 5 bases and J by 7 bases. The CDR3 sequence is 15 residues long. Germline V gene data show CDR1 as LGHDT and CDR2 as YNNKEL (reference sequence). This CDR3 is CASSTTSGISNEQFF. The CDR3 region has the DNA TGTGCCAGCAGCACGACTAGCGGGATATCAAATGAGCAGTTCTTC.